This T cell receptor (beta chain) comes out of a study of blood T cell repertoires in COVID-19. Study-level information: PBMCs, B-cell-depleted T cells, or T cells provided the cDNA or gDNA that made up the material.

This clone showed up just once. This CDR3 is built from 13 residues. Trimming left V 7 bases short and J 2 bases short, with 11 bases between. In germline, CDR1 is MNHEY, CDR2 SVGAGI. The method was immunoSEQ multiplex PCR; TCRdb's version includes in-frame clones alone and lacks a portion of them. The table shows a few hundred thousand clones, with 88% occurring only once. The specimen was peripheral blood. The clonotype was recovered from a woman in her forties or fifties with COVID-19, enrolled during active disease. The chain couples TRBV6-5 to TRBJ1-2; a possible D gene is TRBD1 (5 bases). Written as DNA, the CDR3 is TGTGCCAGCATCAGACGGGGGAACTATGGCTACACCTTC. It encodes CASIRRGNYGYTF.